This TCR beta chain was sequenced during a study of beta chain features in type 1 diabetes. The whole isolated RNA underwent reverse transcription, so sequencing captured expressed TCRB transcripts. The average read count of naive, central memory and regulatory T cell samples was approximately 3.5 million. Data came from immunoSEQ multiplex PCR; TCRdb stores just in-frame clones and leaves some out. The sample has about 190,000 clones, 7.8% seen once. Broader study findings: The study found moderately but significantly shorter TCRB CDR3s in all four CD4+ subsets of Type 1 diabetes patients. Relative to healthy donors, patients appeared to have naive, central memory and Treg TCRB repertoires that were more similar.

This clone was counted a few times. Antigen unknown. The sequencing input was central memory CD4+ T cells from blood. This receptor was obtained from a woman aged 35 to 49 with type 1 diabetes.

In nucleotides, the CDR3 is TGTGCCAGCAGTCTTAGCGGGGGGGAACCGTTCTTC. As protein: CASSLSGGEPFF. The chain employs TRBV28 and TRBJ2-1; 11 bases agree with TRBD2. There are 12 residues in the CDR3. Looked up from germline, CDR1 is MDHEN and CDR2 is SYDVKM. The trim removed 5 bases at V and 15 bases at J, leaving 6 bases unmatched. Complete variable domain (other parts from reference TRBV28 and TRBJ2-1): DVKVTQSSRYLVKRTGEKVFLECVQDMDHENMFWYRQDPGLGLRLIYFSYDVKMKEKGDIPEGYSVSREKKERFSLILESASTNQTSMYLCASSLSGGEPFFGPGTRLTVL.